The clone carrying this TCR beta chain was recorded at least ten times. Antigen: not known. This sample is part of a study of T cell repertoires in cytomegalovirus infection. Study-wide context: Carrying CMV and the relevant HLA type showed in public TCR beta signatures.

Findings and caveats of the study: Summed public TCR beta family frequency identified CMV carriers bearing the relevant HLA. Predominance within the ex vivo response was attributable to HLA-C-restricted CMV-specific TCR beta clonotypes.

The CDR3 loop spans 15 amino acids. V was pared by 2 bases and J by 3 bases, with 13 bases between. Germline V CDR1 and CDR2: SGHTA, FQGNSA. TCRdb used MiXCR to reprocess the reads, holding one entry per CDR3 protein. The sample lists fewer than 300,000 distinct CDR3 sequences, around 25% occurring once. The sample consisted of PBMCs. The chain has TRBV7-2 and TRBJ1-2; D might be TRBD1 (5 bases). This clonotype originated in a human donor in good health (CMV status not recorded). Some clones in this sample may be carry-over from other donors' samples. The CDR3 reads CASSLMGRVYYGYTF. In DNA, the CDR3 is TGTGCCAGCAGCTTAATGGGACGGGTGTACTATGGCTACACCTTC.